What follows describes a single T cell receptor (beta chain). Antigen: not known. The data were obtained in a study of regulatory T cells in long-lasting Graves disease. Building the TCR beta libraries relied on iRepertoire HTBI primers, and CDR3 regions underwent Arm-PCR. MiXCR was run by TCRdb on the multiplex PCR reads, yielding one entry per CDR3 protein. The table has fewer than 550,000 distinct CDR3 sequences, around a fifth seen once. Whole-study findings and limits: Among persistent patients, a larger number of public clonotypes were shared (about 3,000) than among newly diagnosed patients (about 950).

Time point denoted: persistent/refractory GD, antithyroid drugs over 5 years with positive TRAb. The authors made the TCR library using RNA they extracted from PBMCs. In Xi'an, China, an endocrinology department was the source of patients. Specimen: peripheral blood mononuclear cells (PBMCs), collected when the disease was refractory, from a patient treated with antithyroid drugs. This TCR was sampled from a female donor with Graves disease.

CDR3 bases: TGTGCCAGCAGCTTATATACAGCGCAGAACACTGAAGCTTTCTTT. Translation gives CASSLYTAQNTEAFF. The V and J genes are TRBV11-2 and TRBJ1-1; D is ambiguous. Germline assignment: CDR1 SGHAT and CDR2 FQNNGV. CDR3 length: 15 residues. The V and J ends lost 2 bases and 1 base respectively, with 11 bases between them.